A single sample gave rise to the 24 T cell receptor beta chains below, sequenced in a study of T cells in localized non-small cell lung cancer. The method was immunoSEQ multiplex PCR; TCRdb's version includes in-frame clones alone and lacks a portion of them. The table has about 30,000 clones, about 89% seen once. The material was peripheral blood, obtained before any cancer treatment. The origin of the receptors is a female donor over 55 with stage I lung adenocarcinoma.

The chain recombines TRBV5-1 with TRBJ2-3, with 11 bases identical to TRBD2. Per the germline V gene, CDR1 is SGHRS and CDR2 is YFSETQ. CDR3 size: 16 residues. The trim removed 3 bases at V and 0 bases at J, leaving 3 bases unmatched. This CDR3 reads CASSSRTSGSTDTQYF. DNA for the CDR3: TGCGCCAGCAGCTCACGGACTAGCGGGAGCACAGATACGCAGTATTTT. Variable domain in full (rest from reference TRBV5-1 and TRBJ2-3): KAGVTQTPRYLIKTRGQQVTLSCSPISGHRSVSWYQQTPGQGLQFLFEYFSETQRNKGNFPGRFSGRQFSNSRSEMNVSTLELGDSALYLCASSSRTSGSTDTQYFGPGTRLTVL.

The chain carries TRBV6-5 and TRBJ2-5, with D possibly TRBD2 on 5 matching bases. The CDR3 length is 14 residues. Trimming removed 6 bases from V and 3 bases from J, with 14 bases in between. CDR1 MNHEY and CDR2 SVGAGI come from the germline V gene. The CDR3, as DNA: TGTGCCAGCAGCCCGGGGTGGCGGAAAGAGACCCAGTACTTC. It translates to CASSPGWRKETQYF.

The gene calls are TRBV28 and TRBJ2-1, with a tentative D call TRBD1 (5 bases). Trimming cost V 5 bases and J 3 bases, with 8 bases left between them. This CDR3 has 13 amino acids. Germline-derived CDR1 and CDR2 are MDHEN and SYDVKM. The CDR3 coding sequence is TGTGCCAGCAGTCTCGACAGCTACAATGAGCAGTTCTTC. As protein: CASSLDSYNEQFF.

This chain connects TRBV7-2 to TRBJ2-7; possible D gene TRBD1, 5 bases. Germline CDR1 is SGHTA and CDR2 is FQGNSA. There are 15 residues in the CDR3. V was shortened by 1 base and J by 4 bases, with 14 bases between the two germline ends. The CDR3 coding sequence is TGTGCCAGCAGCTTAGTTGGGGCCCAGCAATACGAGCAGTACTTC. Its protein is CASSLVGAQQYEQYF.

V usage is TRBV7-9 and J usage is TRBJ1-2, with 7 bases aligning to TRBD1. The germline gives CDR1 SEHNR, CDR2 FQNEAQ (reference sequence). The CDR3 length is 12 residues. V dropped 7 bases and J dropped 6; count of bases not matched to a gene: 5. The CDR3 region is CASTKQGDGYTF. The DNA of the CDR3 is TGTGCCAGCACCAAGCAGGGGGATGGCTACACCTTC.

The rearrangement joins TRBV7-9 to TRBJ2-1, with 10 bases lining up with TRBD2. The CDR3 has 19 residues. V trimming: 4 bases; J trimming: 0 bases; junction bases outside the gene matches: 12. Germline values: CDR1 SEHNR, CDR2 FQNEAQ (reference sequence). DNA for the CDR3: TGTGCCAGCAGCTCCCGAACTAGCGGGGTAACCAGCTCCTACAATGAGCAGTTCTTC. Translating gives CASSSRTSGVTSSYNEQFF.

The gene calls are TRBV28 and TRBJ2-7; 8 nucleotides align to TRBD1. The germline V gene has CDR1 MDHEN and CDR2 SYDVKM. With 5 bases clipped from V and 0 bases from J, the junction kept 3 bases outside the gene matches. CDR3 length: 14 amino acids. The CDR3 nucleotides read TGTGCCAGCAGTCCAGGGGGCCTCTCCTACGAGCAGTACTTC. It specifies CASSPGGLSYEQYF. Supplemented by reference TRBV28 and TRBJ2-7, the full variable domain reads DVKVTQSSRYLVKRTGEKVFLECVQDMDHENMFWYRQDPGLGLRLIYFSYDVKMKEKGDIPEGYSVSREKKERFSLILESASTNQTSMYLCASSPGGLSYEQYFGPGTRLTVT.

V usage is TRBV7-2 and J usage is TRBJ2-3; D may be TRBD2 (6 bases). This CDR3 has 16 residues. The V end lost 1 base, the J end lost 2 bases, and 13 bases lay between the germline ends. CDR1 is SGHTA and CDR2 is FQGNSA in the germline V gene. DNA of the CDR3: TGTGCCAGCAGCTTAGTAAGTGCGGGGAACACAGATACGCAGTATTTT. As protein: CASSLVSAGNTDTQYF.

CDR3 bases: TGTGCCAGCAGACCCCTAGCCGACACAGATACGCAGTATTTT. Translating gives CASRPLADTDTQYF. The V call is TRBV28, the J call TRBJ2-3, with TRBD2 as a possible D gene (5 bases). V lost 6 bases, J lost 2 bases, and 12 bases lay in between. Germline assignment: CDR1 MDHEN and CDR2 SYDVKM. The length of the CDR3 is 14 residues.

The chain links TRBV7-3 to TRBJ2-1; D may be TRBD1 (5 bases). The CDR3 is 14 amino acids. Germline V CDR1 and CDR2: SGHTA, FQGTGA. V was trimmed by 2 bases and J by 4 bases, leaving 9 bases between them. CDR3 protein: CASSLGAYYNEQFF. CDR3 in DNA: TGTGCCAGCAGCTTAGGGGCGTATTACAATGAGCAGTTCTTC.

The chain has TRBV7-9 and TRBJ2-1; 10 nucleotides align to TRBD2. Germline CDR1 reads SEHNR; CDR2 reads FQNEAQ (reference sequence). V lost 7 bases and J lost 4; bases outside the gene matches: 4. CDR3 length: 14 amino acids. As DNA, the CDR3 is TGTGCCAGCAACAAAGCGGGAGGGTACAATGAGCAGTTCTTC. Residues: CASNKAGGYNEQFF. The full variable domain, with the rest looked up from reference TRBV7-9 and TRBJ2-1, is DTGVSQNPRHKITKRGQNVTFRCDPISEHNRLYWYRQTLGQGPEFLTYFQNEAQLEKSRLLSDRFSAERPKGSFSTLEIQRTEQGDSAMYLCASNKAGGYNEQFFGPGTRLTVL.

V and J are TRBV5-1 and TRBJ2-3; D remains ambiguous. The germline CDR1 and CDR2 sequences are SGHRS and YFSETQ. Trimming stripped 6 bases from V and 4 bases from J, with 12 bases between. The CDR3 extends over 13 amino acids. DNA for the CDR3: TGCGCCAGCACCACCAACAGTGCAGATACGCAGTATTTT. It translates to CASTTNSADTQYF.

The genes are TRBV28 and TRBJ1-4; D not certain. Germline CDR1 reads MDHEN; CDR2 reads SYDVKM. Trimming pared 4 bases from V and 1 base from J, leaving 10 bases between. There are 15 residues in the CDR3. The CDR3 spells CASSSLLITNEKLFF. In DNA, the CDR3 is TGTGCCAGCAGTTCCCTCCTTATAACTAATGAAAAACTGTTTTTT.

The V call is TRBV7-9, the J call TRBJ2-2; 9 bases are shared with TRBD1. CDR3 length: 15 residues. V was clipped by 4 bases and J by 5 bases; unmatched bases: 5. CDR1 and CDR2 from the germline V gene are SEHNR and FQNEAQ (reference sequence). The CDR3 nucleotides read TGTGCCAGCAGCTCACCGACAGGGGGGACCGGGGAGCTGTTTTTT. It codes for CASSSPTGGTGELFF.

The chain carries TRBV30 and TRBJ1-4; 8 nucleotides align to TRBD1. J lost 4 bases, V lost 5 bases, and 15 bases had no gene match. The CDR3 has 17 residues. The germline gives CDR1 GTSNPN, CDR2 SVGIG (reference sequence). This CDR3 is CAWGAHETGDFNEKLFF. DNA for the CDR3: TGTGCCTGGGGGGCCCACGAGACAGGGGACTTTAATGAAAAACTGTTTTTT.

The chain recombines TRBV21-1 with TRBJ2-5; TRBD1, the table's D call, lacks a check against the DNA. TRBV21-1 corresponds to a pseudogene. There are 14 residues in the CDR3. CDR3 sequence reads: CASTLPRQYIDQYF. CDR3 sequence (DNA): TGTGCCAGCACCCTACCCCGACAGTATATAGACCAGTACTTC.

The table lists this clone with a count of one. Here the CDR3 DNA reads TGCGCCAGCAGCCAAGGACTAGACTCCACCTACGAGCAGTACTTC. Its protein is CASSQGLDSTYEQYF. The chain has TRBV4-1 and TRBJ2-7; D possibly corresponds to TRBD2 (6 bases). The V gene lost 1 base and the J gene lost 2 bases, with 12 bases spanning the gap. The germline CDR1 and CDR2 sequences are MGHRA and YSYEKL. The CDR3 is 15 residues long.

This chain uses TRBV2 with TRBJ2-1; TRBD2 matches 10 bases. Germline values: CDR1 SNHLY, CDR2 FYNNEI. The CDR3 sequence is 17 residues long. The V gene end was trimmed by 7 bases and the J gene end by 9 bases; junction bases not matched to a gene: 18. This chain's CDR3 is CASTQGGPSGSGGEQFF. CDR3 nucleotides: TGTGCCAGCACCCAGGGGGGGCCTAGCGGGAGTGGTGGTGAGCAGTTCTTC.

The chain carries TRBV5-1 and TRBJ2-3, with TRBD2 identical over 15 bases. This CDR3 contains 17 residues. Germline V lookup: CDR1 SGHRS, CDR2 YFSETQ. V was pared by 8 bases and J by 4 bases, with 11 bases of the junction left unmatched. CDR3 sequence (DNA): TGCGCCAGTTCGCCGGGACTAGCGGGAGGAGGTGCAGATACGCAGTATTTT. The encoded protein is CASSPGLAGGGADTQYF.

V and J are TRBV5-1 and TRBJ2-5, with D hard to call. V was trimmed by 0 bases and J by 5 bases, leaving 14 bases between them. Germline V lookup: CDR1 SGHRS, CDR2 YFSETQ. This CDR3 spans 15 amino acids. This chain's CDR3 is CASSLGASGLETQYF. The CDR3 bases are TGCGCCAGCAGCTTGGGGGCTAGTGGGCTGGAGACCCAGTACTTC.

The gene calls are TRBV7-2 and TRBJ1-5; D might be TRBD1 (5 bases). V was clipped by 1 base and J by 3 bases, with 13 bases between them. There are 16 residues in the CDR3. CDR1 and CDR2 from the germline V gene are SGHTA and FQGNSA. CDR3 nucleotide sequence: TGTGCCAGCAGCTTAGACGGGGGAGGGTCCAATCAGCCCCAGCATTTT. Translation gives CASSLDGGGSNQPQHF.

This rearrangement joins TRBV9 to TRBJ1-2; no definite D call. Trimming took off 1 base at V and 3 bases at J, with 13 bases between the two ends. The V gene's germline CDR1 is SGDLS and CDR2 YYNGEE. This CDR3 is 15 amino acids long. This chain's CDR3 is CASSVRGVLDYGYTF. The CDR3 DNA reads TGTGCCAGCAGCGTACGTGGGGTTCTAGACTATGGCTACACCTTC. The entire variable domain, with the rest obtained from reference TRBV9 and TRBJ1-2, is as follows: DSGVTQTPKHLITATGQRVTLRCSPRSGDLSVYWYQQSLDQGLQFLIQYYNGEERAKGNILERFSAQQFPDLHSELNLSSLELGDSALYFCASSVRGVLDYGYTFGSGTRLTVV.

The chain carries TRBV6-5 and TRBJ1-1; TRBD1 is a possible D gene (5 bases). Trimming removed 3 bases at V and 0 bases at J, with 14 bases between. In germline, CDR1 is MNHEY, CDR2 SVGAGI. CDR3 length: 16 amino acids. DNA of the CDR3: TGTGCCAGCAGTTATGGCAGGGCAACGGTGAACACTGAAGCTTTCTTT. Translated, it gives CASSYGRATVNTEAFF.

The chain is built from TRBV19 and TRBJ2-2; D might be TRBD1 (6 bases). From germline, CDR1 is LNHDA and CDR2 SQIVND (reference sequence). V shed 7 bases and J shed 3 bases, with 12 bases lying between them. The CDR3 sequence is 14 residues long. DNA of the CDR3: TGTGCCAGTAAAGCAGGGGTGTACACCGGGGAGCTGTTTTTT. Encoded protein: CASKAGVYTGELFF.